This TCR beta chain is drawn from a study of blood T cell repertoires in COVID-19. V was pared by 3 bases and J by 3 bases, with 0 bases of the junction left unmatched. Germline-derived CDR1 and CDR2 are SGHDN and FVKESK. The length of the CDR3 is 13 residues. Method: immunoSEQ multiplex PCR; TCRdb's copy keeps in-frame clones and lacks some. The sample records 210,000 or so clones, more than 75% being singletons. As for this clone: This sequence may be a read error, since a much larger clone differs from it by one base.

Sequencing was performed on PBMCs or T cells enriched from blood (not recorded which). The genes are TRBV14 and TRBJ1-2; TRBD1 matches at 8 bases. The origin of this receptor is a woman in her forties with acute COVID-19. CDR3 amino acids: CASSQDRDYGYTF. Written as DNA, the CDR3 is TGTGCCAGCAGCCAGGACAGGGACTATGGCTACACCTTC.